This record concerns one TCR beta chain sequence. Recovered status applied to Cohort 3 donors who had two consecutive negative PCRs. It also applied to those with clearance or with symptom resolution. Per the authors' pipeline: Reference gene primers were amplified, and this amplification served to estimate nucleated cell counts. Repertoires were generated with immunoSEQ multiplex PCR, while TCRdb's copy carries only in-frame clones and drops some. That table furnishes V, J and clone size, whereas the DNA furnished D and trimming. The data show 390,000 or so clones, 85% to 90% seen once. This entry is derived from a study of blood T cell repertoires in COVID-19. Study background: Acute and convalescent COVID-19 specimens originated in the United States, Italy and Spain. Nucleic acid was either cDNA or gDNA, and it came from T cells, B-cell-depleted T cells, or PBMCs.

This TCR came from a man between 18 and 29 years old who had recovered from COVID-19. Input material: PBMCs or T cells enriched from blood (not recorded which).

The CDR3 here is CSVVYSGTSNYGYTF. CDR3 sequence (DNA): TGCAGCGTTGTATATTCGGGAACCTCTAACTATGGCTACACCTTC. The genes are TRBV29-1 and TRBJ1-2; D call uncertain. This CDR3 has 15 amino acids. Germline CDR1 and CDR2: SQVTM and ANQGSEA. The V end was cut by 4 bases, the J end by 0 bases, with 15 bases between.